A single sample is the source of the 2 T cell receptor beta chains below, sequenced in a study of T cells after yellow fever vaccination. One entry per CDR3 protein, called by TCRdb with MiXCR from the 5' RACE reads. The sample yields approximately 330,000 distinct CDR3 sequences, approximately 12% seen once. The source was CD4+ T cells sorted from PBMCs, collected 15 days after the yellow fever booster vaccination. Every receptor here comes from a man aged 18 to 29 who received the YFV17D yellow fever vaccine.

The V call is TRBV6-6, the J call TRBJ2-6; perhaps TRBD1 as D (6 bases). Germline assignment: CDR1 MNHNY and CDR2 SVGAGI (reference sequence). This CDR3 region has 17 residues. Deletions cut 8 bases from V and 2 bases from J, with 19 bases between. The CDR3 is CASRTGPLGTGANVLTF. As DNA, the CDR3 is TGTGCCAGCCGAACAGGGCCCCTGGGGACTGGGGCCAACGTCCTGACTTTC.

V is TRBV4-2 and J is TRBJ2-2, with TRBD1 identical over 8 bases. Losses at the gene ends were 4 bases for V and 9 bases for J; bases not matched to a gene: 7. The CDR3 loop spans 14 amino acids. Germline V gives CDR1 LGHNA, CDR2 YNFKEQ. The CDR3 region is CASSPVTGERELFF. The CDR3 region has the DNA TGTGCCAGCAGCCCGGTGACAGGGGAGCGGGAGCTGTTTTTT.